This entry features one TCR beta chain sequence. The CDR3 extends over 13 amino acids. CDR1 and CDR2 (germline): SGHTA, FQGNSA. With 4 bases removed from V and 4 bases from J, the gap between germline ends came to 10 bases. These data are taken from a study of blood T cell repertoires in COVID-19. For the study at large: Collection of acute and convalescent COVID-19 samples took place in the United States, Italy and Spain.

Sequencing used immunoSEQ multiplex PCR; TCRdb keeps in-frame clones, though not all of them. The table has 130,000 or so clones, 70% to 90% seen once. This chain uses TRBV7-2 with TRBJ1-2; possible D gene TRBD1, 5 bases. The TCR originated in a man aged 40-49 years with acute or convalescent COVID-19. Specimen: peripheral blood. DNA for the CDR3: TGTGCCAGCAGCTCCCGTAGGGGCTATGGCTACACCTTC. Its translation is CASSSRRGYGYTF.